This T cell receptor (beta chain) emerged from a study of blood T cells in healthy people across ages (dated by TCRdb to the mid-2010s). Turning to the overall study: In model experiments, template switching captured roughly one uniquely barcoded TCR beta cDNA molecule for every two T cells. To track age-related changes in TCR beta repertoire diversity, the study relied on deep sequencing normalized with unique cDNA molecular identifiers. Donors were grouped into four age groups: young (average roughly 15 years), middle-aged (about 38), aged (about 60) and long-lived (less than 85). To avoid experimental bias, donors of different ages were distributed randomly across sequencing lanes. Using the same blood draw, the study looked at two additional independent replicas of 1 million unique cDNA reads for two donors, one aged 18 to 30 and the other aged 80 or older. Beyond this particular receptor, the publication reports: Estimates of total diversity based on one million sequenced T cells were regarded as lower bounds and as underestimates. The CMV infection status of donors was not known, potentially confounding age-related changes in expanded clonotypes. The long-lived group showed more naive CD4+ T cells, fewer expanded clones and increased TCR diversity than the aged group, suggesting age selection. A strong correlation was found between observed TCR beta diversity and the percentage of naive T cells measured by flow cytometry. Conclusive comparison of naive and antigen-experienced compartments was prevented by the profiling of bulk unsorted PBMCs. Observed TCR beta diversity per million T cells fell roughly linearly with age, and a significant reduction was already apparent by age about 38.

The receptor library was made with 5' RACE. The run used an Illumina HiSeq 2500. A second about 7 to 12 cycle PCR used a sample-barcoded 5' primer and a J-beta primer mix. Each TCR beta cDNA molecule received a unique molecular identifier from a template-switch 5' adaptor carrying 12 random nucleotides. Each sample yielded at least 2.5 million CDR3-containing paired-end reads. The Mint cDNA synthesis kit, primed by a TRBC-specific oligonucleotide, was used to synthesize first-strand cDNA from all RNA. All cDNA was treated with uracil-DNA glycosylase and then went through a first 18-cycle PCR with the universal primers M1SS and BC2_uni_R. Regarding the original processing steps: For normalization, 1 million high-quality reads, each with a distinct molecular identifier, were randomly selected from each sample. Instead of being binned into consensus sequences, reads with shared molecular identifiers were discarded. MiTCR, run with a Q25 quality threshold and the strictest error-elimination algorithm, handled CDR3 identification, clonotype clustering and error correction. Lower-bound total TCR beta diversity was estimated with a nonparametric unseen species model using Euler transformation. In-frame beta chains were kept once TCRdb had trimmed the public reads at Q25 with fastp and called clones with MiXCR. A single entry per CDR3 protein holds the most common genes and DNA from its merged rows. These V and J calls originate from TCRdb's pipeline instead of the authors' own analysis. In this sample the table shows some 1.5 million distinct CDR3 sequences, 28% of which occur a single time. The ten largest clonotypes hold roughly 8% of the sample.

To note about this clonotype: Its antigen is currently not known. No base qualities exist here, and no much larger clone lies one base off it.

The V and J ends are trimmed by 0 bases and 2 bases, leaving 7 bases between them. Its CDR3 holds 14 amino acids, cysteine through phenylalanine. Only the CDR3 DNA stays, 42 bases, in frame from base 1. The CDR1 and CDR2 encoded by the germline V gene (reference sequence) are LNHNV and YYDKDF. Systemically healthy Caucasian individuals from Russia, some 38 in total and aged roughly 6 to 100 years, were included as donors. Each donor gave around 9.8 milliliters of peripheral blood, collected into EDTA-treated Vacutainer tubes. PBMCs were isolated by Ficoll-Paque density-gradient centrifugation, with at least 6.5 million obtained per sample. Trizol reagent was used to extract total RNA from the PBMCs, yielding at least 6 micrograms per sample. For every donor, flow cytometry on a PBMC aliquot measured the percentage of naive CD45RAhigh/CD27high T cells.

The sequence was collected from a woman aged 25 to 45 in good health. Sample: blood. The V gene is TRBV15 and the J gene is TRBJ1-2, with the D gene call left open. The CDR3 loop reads CATSRDGANYGYTF. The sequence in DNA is TGTGCCACCAGCAGAGATGGTGCAAACTATGGCTACACCTTC.